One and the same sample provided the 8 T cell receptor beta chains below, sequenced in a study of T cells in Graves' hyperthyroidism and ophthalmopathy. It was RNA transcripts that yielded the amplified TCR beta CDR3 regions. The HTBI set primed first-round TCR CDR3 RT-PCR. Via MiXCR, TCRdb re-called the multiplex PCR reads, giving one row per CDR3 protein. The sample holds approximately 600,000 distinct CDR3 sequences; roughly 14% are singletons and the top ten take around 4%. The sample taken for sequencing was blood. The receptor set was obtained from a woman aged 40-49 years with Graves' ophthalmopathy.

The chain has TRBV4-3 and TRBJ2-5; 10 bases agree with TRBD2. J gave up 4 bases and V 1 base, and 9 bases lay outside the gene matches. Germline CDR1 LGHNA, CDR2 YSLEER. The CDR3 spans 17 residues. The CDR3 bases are TGCGCCAGCAGCCAAGTTCGAGGCCTAGCGGGAGCAGAGACCCAGTACTTC. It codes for CASSQVRGLAGAETQYF.

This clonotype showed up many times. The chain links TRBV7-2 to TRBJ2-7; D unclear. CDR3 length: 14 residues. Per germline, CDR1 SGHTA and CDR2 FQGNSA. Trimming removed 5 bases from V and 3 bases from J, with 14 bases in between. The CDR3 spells CASSAMGYNYEQYF. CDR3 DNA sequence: TGTGCCAGCAGCGCGATGGGGTATAACTACGAGCAGTACTTC.

CDR3 amino acids: CASSFRDSLFYEQYF. The CDR3 bases are TGTGCCAGCAGTTTCCGGGACTCACTTTTCTACGAGCAGTACTTC. The chain uses TRBV28 and TRBJ2-7, with D possibly being TRBD2 (6 bases). Trimming pared 3 bases from V and 3 bases from J, leaving 15 bases between. Germline V gene lookup returns CDR1 MDHEN and CDR2 SYDVKM. The CDR3 is made up of 15 amino acids.

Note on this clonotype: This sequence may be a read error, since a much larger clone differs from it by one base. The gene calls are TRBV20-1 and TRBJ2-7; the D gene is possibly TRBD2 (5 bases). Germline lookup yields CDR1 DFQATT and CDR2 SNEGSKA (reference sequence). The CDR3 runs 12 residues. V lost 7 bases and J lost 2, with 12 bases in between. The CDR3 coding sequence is TGCAGTGTTAGTGCGGGTACCTACGAGCAGTACTTC. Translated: CSVSAGTYEQYF.

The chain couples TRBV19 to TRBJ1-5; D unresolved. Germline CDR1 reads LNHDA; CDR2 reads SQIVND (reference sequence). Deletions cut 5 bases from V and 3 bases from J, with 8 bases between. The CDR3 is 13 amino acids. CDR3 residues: CASSSRNNQPQHF. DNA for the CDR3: TGTGCCAGTAGTTCACGGAACAATCAGCCCCAGCATTTT. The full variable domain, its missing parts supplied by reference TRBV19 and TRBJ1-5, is DGGITQSPKYLFRKEGQNVTLSCEQNLNHDAMYWYRQDPGQGLRLIYYSQIVNDFQKGDIAEGYSVSREKKESFPLTVTSAQKNPTAFYLCASSSRNNQPQHFGDGTRLSIL.

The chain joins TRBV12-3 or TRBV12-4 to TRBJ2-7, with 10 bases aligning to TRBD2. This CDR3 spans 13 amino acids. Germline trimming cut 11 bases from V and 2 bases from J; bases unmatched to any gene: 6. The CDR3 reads CASLSGRAYEQYF. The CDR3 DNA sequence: TGTGCCTCTCTGAGCGGGAGGGCCTACGAGCAGTACTTC.

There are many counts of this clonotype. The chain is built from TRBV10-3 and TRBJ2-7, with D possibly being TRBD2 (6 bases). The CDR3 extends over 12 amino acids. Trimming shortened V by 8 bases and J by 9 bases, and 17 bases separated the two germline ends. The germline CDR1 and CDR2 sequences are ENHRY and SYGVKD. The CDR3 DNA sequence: TGTGCCATCCCTGGAGGGAATGGGGCGCAGTACTTC. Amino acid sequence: CAIPGGNGAQYF.

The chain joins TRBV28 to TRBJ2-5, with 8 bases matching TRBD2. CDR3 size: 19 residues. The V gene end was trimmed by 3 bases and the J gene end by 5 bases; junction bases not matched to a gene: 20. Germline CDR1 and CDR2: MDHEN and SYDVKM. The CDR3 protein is CASSLLGLGLASTEETQYF. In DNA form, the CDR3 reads TGTGCCAGCAGTTTGCTAGGGCTCGGACTAGCTTCGACGGAGGAGACCCAGTACTTC.